Here is one T cell receptor (beta chain) with its context. The sample is drawn from a study of blood T cell repertoires in COVID-19. Background on the study: COVID-19 samples, acute and convalescent, were from the United States, Italy and Spain. T cells, B-cell-depleted T cells, or PBMCs supplied cDNA or gDNA.

Source study methods: Quantification of nucleated cells was approximated via reference gene primer amplification. The table came from immunoSEQ multiplex PCR; TCRdb's copy has only in-frame clones and leaves some out. V and J calls and clone size come straight from that table; D and trimming were deduced from the DNA. The sample has more than 130,000 clones; 84% are singletons. This CDR3 is built from 12 residues. CDR1 and CDR2 from the germline V gene are KGHSH and LQKENI. V lost 6 bases and J 0 bases, leaving 5 bases between the germline ends. This clonotype was sampled from an elderly woman in a cohort sampled during active or convalescent COVID-19. The chain is built from TRBV18 and TRBJ2-5; the D is unclear. Material for sequencing was peripheral blood. CDR3 nucleotide sequence: TGTGCCAGCTCCCTGTACCAAGAGACCCAGTACTTC. Translating it yields CASSLYQETQYF.